This T cell receptor beta chain comes out of a study of neurological immune-mediated disorders. This clonotype has at least ten counts. This CDR3 has 14 residues. The germline V gene encodes CDR1 DFQATT and CDR2 SNEGSKA (reference sequence). V gave up 5 bases and J gave up 1 base, with 14 bases separating them. TCRdb redid the calling of the 5' RACE reads with MiXCR, one entry per CDR3 protein. The sample consists of 50,000 or so distinct CDR3 sequences, about 3.8% of them appearing once. This chain links TRBV20-1 with TRBJ1-1; D perhaps matches TRBD1 (6 bases). Sequenced: PBMCs. The clonotype was recovered from a man between 60 and 75 years old with multiple sclerosis. CDR3 sequence reads: CSAADGGGNTEAFF. Here the CDR3 DNA reads TGCAGTGCTGCCGATGGAGGGGGGAACACTGAAGCTTTCTTT.